The entry below describes one T cell receptor (beta chain). Its binding antigen is unknown. Libraries were made using 5' RACE. For each TCR library, 3,000 to 3,500 ng of total RNA was used. cDNA was synthesized with SMARTScribe reverse transcriptase in eight separate reactions per sample. During cDNA synthesis, template switching introduced unique molecular identifiers that contained a 6-nucleotide sample barcode. TCRalpha and TCRbeta cDNA was amplified by two nested PCRs of around 16 and 10 cycles, with bead purification after each PCR. Before amplification, cDNA was treated with uracil DNA-glycosylase and purified using the QIAquick PCR purification kit. The second PCR was the step at which Illumina TruSeq-compatible adapters and sample-specific barcodes were added. Library quality and concentration were assessed using TapeStation and Qubit, and approximately 5 ng of each library was pooled. Sequencing of the pooled libraries was done on an Illumina HiSeq2500 single-index Rapid Run using custom sequencing primers and 2 x 100 bp reads. For the original study's pipeline: PCR and sequencing errors were corrected by UMI-based consensus assembly using MiGEC version 1.2.6. MiXCR version 2.1.1 was used to carry out V(D)J alignment, clonotype assembly and CDR3 extraction. To normalise gene usage, clonotype sharing and MAIT/NKT TCR abundance, the analysis used the top 1000, 10 000 and 20 000 clonotypes per sample. Diversity was computed as the inverse Simpson index with the vegan R package after downsampling to 27 000 UMIs. Statistical testing used paired Mann-Whitney U tests on the discordant twin pairs and applied Benjamini-Hochberg correction for multiple testing. After the reads were reprocessed by TCRdb, one entry was made per CDR3 protein sequence, with no DNA. The V and J calls and clone size come from TCRdb's table, not from the authors' own analysis. The table for this sample lists under 150,000 distinct CDR3 sequences. Roughly 2.5% of the sample is taken by the ten largest.

The data belong to a study of monozygotic twins with inflammatory bowel disease (dated by TCRdb to the late 2010s). Regarding the complete study: The full study comprised 28 monozygotic twin pairs: nine German pairs (four IBD-concordant, five IBD-discordant) and 19 IBD-discordant Danish pairs. Each individual had, on average, about 151 000 unique TCRalpha sequences and 181 000 unique TCRbeta sequences available for analysis. Disease-associated traits were sought mainly through comparisons between IBD patients and their genetically identical healthy co-twins within discordant pairs. Broad study findings and their caveats: IBD patients had lower TCRbeta repertoire diversity, measured by the inverse Simpson index, than their healthy co-twins. Compared with healthy twins, IBD patients shared fewer clonotypes with other individuals, and the difference was most pronounced in patients with signs of disease activity. The analysis was unable to tell different T cell subtypes apart. No single strong signal or clonotype linked to IBD turned up in the results, so the idea that one exists was not supported. Repertoire similarity did not differ between concordant and discordant twins, possibly due to limited statistical power. Background noise and inter-individual variability may have been introduced into the repertoires by the differing immunosuppressive treatments among patients.

An approximately 2.6 ml peripheral blood sample was drawn into PAXgene tubes per donor and stored at -80°C. Without any T cell sorting, total RNA was extracted from whole blood using the PAXgene blood miRNA kit on an automated QIAcube. Deep TCRalpha and TCRbeta repertoire profiling with unique molecular barcoding was performed on peripheral blood of monozygotic twin pairs concordant or discordant for inflammatory bowel disease. Smoking habits were recorded for all twin pairs, and each individual was classified as a current, former or never smoker. According to the germline V gene (reference sequence), CDR1 reads SEHNR and CDR2 reads FQNEAQ. There are 15 amino acids in the CDR3, from cysteine to phenylalanine inclusive. The entry carries no DNA sequence.

The TCR sequence derives from a human donor with ulcerative colitis or Crohn's disease, or a healthy co-twin of an affected twin (not recorded which). Material for sequencing was blood. The sequence is built from TRBV7-9 and TRBJ1-6. CDR3 loop: CASSAAQGGDSPLHF.